The 17 T cell receptor beta chains below come from one sample, sequenced in a study of T cell responses to AZD1222 COVID-19 vaccine. Clones were read by immunoSEQ multiplex PCR, and TCRdb kept only the in-frame ones, dropping some. The table records over 40,000 clones, 83% of them present only once. The sequencing here drew on peripheral blood, taken on day 0 of AZD1222 vaccination. All receptors derive from an adult in good health.

The chain carries TRBV15 and TRBJ2-3, with D maybe TRBD2 (6 bases). This CDR3 spans 16 amino acids. V lost 3 bases and J 2 bases, leaving 15 bases between the germline ends. Per germline, CDR1 LNHNV and CDR2 YYDKDF (reference sequence). The CDR3 sequence is CATSSPRGYNTDTQYF. For the CDR3, the DNA is TGTGCCACCAGCAGCCCCCGGGGGTATAACACAGATACGCAGTATTTT.

This CDR3 is CASSLERGGWETQYF. The CDR3 DNA sequence: TGCGCCAGCAGCTTGGAGCGGGGGGGCTGGGAGACCCAGTACTTC. The chain couples TRBV5-1 to TRBJ2-5; 10 bases agree with TRBD2. From germline, CDR1 is SGHRS and CDR2 YFSETQ. CDR3 length equals 15 residues. With V trimmed by 0 bases and J by 5 bases, 4 bases remained unmatched.

The CDR3, as DNA: TGTGCCATCAGTGCGGGCCGGGACACCTATGGCTACACCTTC. Its translation is CAISAGRDTYGYTF. The chain recombines TRBV10-3 with TRBJ1-2; maybe TRBD1 (6 bases). The CDR3 has 14 residues. CDR1 is ENHRY and CDR2 is SYGVKD in the germline V gene. With 4 bases removed from V and 4 bases from J, the gap between germline ends came to 13 bases.

The chain carries TRBV21-1 and TRBJ2-1; the table's D call of TRBD2 was not tested on the DNA. TRBV21-1 is a pseudogene. The CDR3 has 18 amino acids. The DNA for the CDR3 is TGTGCCAGCAGCAAGGGGACTAGCGGGAGTTCCTCCTACAATGAGCAGTTCTTC. Protein product: CASSKGTSGSSSYNEQFF.

The chain has TRBV4-1 and TRBJ2-4; 13 bases align to TRBD2. V dropped 0 bases and J dropped 4; count of bases not matched to a gene: 3. Germline V gene sequence: CDR1 MGHRA, CDR2 YSYEKL. CDR3 size: 17 residues. CDR3 DNA sequence: TGCGCCAGCAGCCAAGAGAGACTAGCGGGGGGAAAAAACATTCAGTACTTC. It codes for CASSQERLAGGKNIQYF.

The rearrangement links TRBV4-3 to TRBJ2-3; D is unresolved. V was pared by 3 bases and J by 5 bases, with 9 bases between. The germline CDR1 and CDR2 sequences are LGHNA and YSLEER. CDR3 length equals 13 residues. As DNA, the CDR3 is TGCGCCAGCAGCCAGACGGTCGGAGATACGCAGTATTTT. It yields the protein CASSQTVGDTQYF.

The chain carries TRBV28 and TRBJ2-7; either TRBD1 or TRBD2 may supply D (5 bases each). Germline-derived CDR1 and CDR2 are MDHEN and SYDVKM. The CDR3 runs 12 residues. V dropped 5 bases and J dropped 6 bases, with 11 bases sitting between them. CDR3 region: CASSLTGLEQYF. As DNA, the CDR3 is TGTGCCAGCAGTCTGACGGGGCTCGAGCAGTACTTC.

The chain employs TRBV30 and TRBJ2-5; 10 bases are a match to TRBD1. This CDR3 has 15 amino acids. The V gene end was trimmed by 7 bases and the J gene end by 5 bases; junction bases not matched to a gene: 13. The germline gives CDR1 GTSNPN, CDR2 SVGIG (reference sequence). This CDR3 reads CAFNEETGGAETQYF. The CDR3 DNA reads as TGTGCCTTCAACGAGGAGACAGGGGGCGCGGAGACCCAGTACTTC.

The rearrangement uses TRBV24-1 and TRBJ2-2; TRBD1 aligns across 11 bases. The CDR3 length is 18 residues. Per germline, CDR1 KGHDR and CDR2 SFDVKD. The J segment lost 7 bases and the V segment lost 3 bases, leaving 12 bases of the junction unmatched. As DNA, the CDR3 is TGTGCCACCAGTGATCCCCGGACAGGGGGCAAGGGAATCGGGGAGCTGTTTTTT. The encoded protein is CATSDPRTGGKGIGELFF.

The chain joins TRBV6-5 to TRBJ2-5; no clear D gene. Trimming took 2 bases from V and 6 from J, leaving 10 bases between them. This CDR3 is built from 13 residues. Germline-derived CDR1 and CDR2 are MNHEY and SVGAGI. This CDR3 reads CASSYSISQTQYF. The CDR3 bases are TGTGCCAGCAGTTACAGTATCTCGCAGACCCAGTACTTC.

The rearrangement links TRBV5-1 to TRBJ1-5; D possibly corresponds to TRBD1 (5 bases). Per the germline V gene, CDR1 is SGHRS and CDR2 is YFSETQ. Between the trimmed V and J ends, which lost 0 bases and 5 bases, there was a span of 12 bases. This CDR3 is built from 15 residues. CDR3 in amino acids: CASSLVAGVDQPQHF. For the CDR3, the DNA is TGCGCCAGCAGCTTGGTGGCGGGGGTGGATCAGCCCCAGCATTTT.

The genes are TRBV7-6 and TRBJ2-7; D remains unclear. This CDR3 is built from 14 residues. The V and J ends lost 1 base and 1 base respectively, with 8 bases between them. The germline V gene encodes CDR1 SGHVS and CDR2 FNYEAQ. The CDR3, as DNA: TGTGCCAGCAGCTTAGTATCAGAATCCTACGAGCAGTACTTC. Residues: CASSLVSESYEQYF. Supplemented by reference TRBV7-6 and TRBJ2-7, the full variable domain reads GAGVSQSPRYKVTKRGQDVALRCDPISGHVSLYWYRQALGQGPEFLTYFNYEAQQDKSGLPNDRFSAERPEGSISTLTIQRTEQRDSAMYRCASSLVSESYEQYFGPGTRLTVT.

The gene calls are TRBV11-1 and TRBJ2-5, with 8 positions matching TRBD1. The V gene's germline CDR1 is SGHAT and CDR2 FQDESV (reference sequence). The CDR3 consists of 15 residues. The J segment lost 5 bases and the V segment lost 5 bases, leaving 10 bases of the junction unmatched. CDR3 amino acids: CASSPGTGHRETQYF. DNA of the CDR3: TGTGCCAGCAGCCCTGGGACAGGTCACCGGGAGACCCAGTACTTC.

This chain uses TRBV7-2 with TRBJ2-1; possible D gene TRBD1, 5 bases. V was trimmed by 11 bases and J by 2 bases, leaving 13 bases between them. The CDR3 extends over 13 amino acids. CDR1 is SGHTA and CDR2 is FQGNSA in the germline V gene. The CDR3 region has the DNA TGTGCCGGGGCGAGAGGAACCTACAATGAGCAGTTCTTC. Amino acids: CAGARGTYNEQFF.

The rearrangement joins TRBV10-3 to TRBJ1-5, with D possibly matching TRBD1 (5 bases). Germline assignment: CDR1 ENHRY and CDR2 SYGVKD. Trimming removed 2 bases from V and 0 bases from J, with 14 bases in between. CDR3 length: 17 amino acids. The CDR3 protein is CAISERHGGTSNQPQHF. The CDR3 DNA reads as TGTGCCATCAGTGAGCGACATGGGGGTACTAGCAATCAGCCCCAGCATTTT.

This sequence joins TRBV5-6 and TRBJ1-6; 9 nucleotides line up with TRBD1. Germline lookup yields CDR1 SGHDT and CDR2 YYEEEE. The CDR3 totals 15 residues. The V and J ends lost 2 bases and 7 bases, in that order; junction bases with no gene match: 4. The CDR3 here is CASSFGTGRNSPLHF. CDR3 nucleotide sequence: TGTGCCAGCAGCTTCGGGACAGGGAGAAATTCACCCCTCCACTTT.

The V gene is TRBV19, the J gene TRBJ1-2; TRBD1 matches at 11 bases. The J segment lost 7 bases and the V segment lost 5 bases, leaving 12 bases of the junction unmatched. This CDR3 comprises 16 residues. Germline CDR1 is LNHDA and CDR2 is SQIVND (reference sequence). The CDR3, as DNA: TGTGCCAGTAGTGCTGGACAGGGGGCAGGATTCGGTGGCTACACCTTC. It translates to CASSAGQGAGFGGYTF.